This TCR beta chain stems from a study of CD8 T cells in ankylosing spondylitis. Findings of the study overall: Before this, some motif variants had been reported in reactive arthritis synovial fluid and blood. Among TCR beta sequences, a motif of eight or nine highly homologous variants appeared characteristic of ankylosing spondylitis blood. Reportedly, matched ankylosing spondylitis synovial fluid was significantly enriched for disease-linked clones. Disease-linked clones had a CD8+ phenotype and relatively low frequency in peripheral blood.

The CDR3 has 15 residues. V shed 4 bases, J shed 8 bases, and the junction held 11 bases outside the gene matches. CDR1 and CDR2 (germline): SGHTA, FQGNSA. TCRdb reanalysed the 5' RACE reads using MiXCR and keeps one entry per CDR3 protein. The table has hundreds of thousands of distinct CDR3 sequences, 20% to 25% seen once. This clonotype has just a few counts. Its target is not known. The rearrangement uses TRBV7-2 and TRBJ2-1; TRBD1 matches at 7 bases. The receptor was derived from a female donor with ankylosing spondylitis or in good health (not recorded which). The sequenced material came from blood, either unsorted or a sorted T cell fraction (not recorded which). The CDR3 loop is CASSSGTVRVHEQFF. CDR3 sequence (DNA): TGTGCCAGCAGCTCCGGGACAGTAAGGGTCCATGAGCAGTTCTTC.